The rows below give T cell receptor beta chains drawn from one sample of a study of shared clonotypes between healthy human individuals. The repertoire was sequenced with immunoSEQ multiplex PCR; TCRdb's copy has only in-frame clones and lacks some. In the table there are roughly 1,500,000 clones, approximately 98.5% of which are singletons. The sequencing sample was made of naive CD4+ T cells sorted from blood. The receptor source for this set is a man in his thirties or forties in good health. Both conserved end residues are part of each CDR3. D genes are given only for firm matches. Size values are once, few and many counts, or a class for expanded clones, and some rows have none.

d_gene	v_gene	len	j_gene	abundance	CDR3aa	CDR3nt
-	TRBV15	13	TRBJ1-1	-	CATSTRGPPEAFF	TGTGCCACCAGCACCAGGGGCCCCCCTGAAGCTTTCTTT
-	TRBV6-5	15	TRBJ2-2	-	CASSYSRIGFGELFF	TGTGCCAGCAGTTACTCACGGATCGGGTTCGGGGAGCTGTTTTTT
-	TRBV5-4	11	TRBJ2-1	-	CASSSSSEQFF	TGTGCCAGCAGCTCCTCGAGTGAGCAGTTCTTC
-	TRBV10-3	15	TRBJ2-5	-	CAITNSDQNQETQYF	TGTGCCATCACCAATAGCGATCAGAATCAAGAGACCCAGTACTTC
-	TRBV7-9	15	TRBJ2-1	-	CASSQSGNSYNEQFF	TGTGCCAGCAGCCAAAGCGGAAACTCCTACAATGAGCAGTTCTTC
-	TRBV11-3	12	TRBJ2-1	-	CASSPGRSEQFF	TGTGCCAGCAGCCCCGGCCGATCGGAGCAGTTCTTC
-	TRBV11-2	11	TRBJ2-1	-	CASVGTDEQFF	TGTGCCAGCGTAGGGACGGATGAGCAGTTCTTC
-	TRBV28	14	TRBJ1-5	once	CASQLERAPQPQHF	TGTGCCAGCCAATTGGAGAGGGCGCCCCAGCCCCAGCATTTT
TRBD1	TRBV5-1	17	TRBJ2-6	-	CASRIVAGGFGANVLTF	TGCGCCAGCAGAATAGTCGCAGGGGGCTTCGGGGCCAACGTCCTGACTTTC
TRBD1	TRBV5-5	14	TRBJ1-5	-	CASRPGQGVQPQHF	TGTGCCAGCAGACCGGGACAGGGGGTCCAGCCCCAGCATTTT
TRBD1	TRBV7-8	15	TRBJ2-7	-	CASSFTGGAPGEQYF	TGTGCCAGCAGCTTTACAGGGGGCGCGCCGGGGGAGCAGTACTTC
TRBD2	TRBV28	15	TRBJ2-7	-	CASSLAGGPPGEQYF	TGTGCCAGCAGCCTAGCGGGAGGGCCGCCGGGCGAGCAGTACTTC
TRBD1	TRBV30	17	TRBJ1-2	-	CAWSPRWDRGRNYGYTF	TGTGCCTGGAGCCCAAGATGGGACAGGGGGCGGAACTATGGCTACACCTTC
TRBD1	TRBV14	17	TRBJ2-1	-	CASSHWVRGSSYNEQFF	TGTGCCAGCAGCCATTGGGTCAGGGGGAGCTCCTACAATGAGCAGTTCTTC
-	TRBV5-1	13	TRBJ1-1	once	CASSLAPRTEAFF	TGCGCCAGCAGCTTGGCACCCCGTACTGAAGCTTTCTTT
-	TRBV4-3	16	TRBJ2-5	-	CASSQGVMGDPETQYF	TGCGCCAGCAGCCAAGGAGTTATGGGGGACCCGGAGACCCAGTACTTC
-	TRBV11-3	13	TRBJ2-1	-	CASSFTLWDEQFF	TGTGCCAGCAGCTTCACTCTTTGGGATGAGCAGTTCTTC
-	TRBV7-7	13	TRBJ2-7	-	CATTRQGSYEQYF	TGTGCTACCACCCGGCAGGGTTCCTACGAGCAGTACTTC
-	TRBV7-9	14	TRBJ2-3	-	CASSRFLSTDTQYF	TGTGCCAGCAGCCGCTTTTTAAGCACAGATACGCAGTATTTT
-	TRBV7-3	14	TRBJ2-1	-	CASSAGADYNEQFF	TGTGCCAGCAGCGCGGGGGCAGATTACAATGAGCAGTTCTTC
-	TRBV18	13	TRBJ2-2	-	CASSPFQAGELFF	TGTGCCAGCTCACCGTTCCAGGCCGGGGAGCTGTTTTTT
TRBD2	TRBV6-6	14	TRBJ2-4	-	CASSWTRNLNIQYF	TGTGCCAGCAGTTGGACTAGGAATCTAAACATTCAGTACTTC
-	TRBV2	12	TRBJ1-1	-	CASRWGNTEAFF	TGTGCCAGTCGGTGGGGGAACACTGAAGCTTTCTTT
TRBD1	TRBV5-6	14	TRBJ2-7	-	CASSFWDRTTEQYF	TGTGCCAGCAGCTTTTGGGACAGAACGACCGAGCAGTACTTC
TRBD2	TRBV5-5	16	TRBJ2-1	-	CASSTHLRGDYNEQFF	TGTGCCAGCAGCACCCATTTACGGGGGGACTACAATGAGCAGTTCTTC
TRBD1	TRBV10-1	14	TRBJ2-7	-	CASSERDRVYEQYF	TGCGCCAGCAGTGAGCGGGACAGGGTTTACGAGCAGTACTTC
-	TRBV29-1	14	TRBJ1-1	-	CSVGRQNRDTEAFF	TGCAGCGTTGGGAGACAGAATCGAGACACTGAAGCTTTCTTT
TRBD2	TRBV18	15	TRBJ2-7	-	CASSPTGTRPVEQYF	TGTGCCAGCTCACCAACCGGGACTAGGCCCGTTGAGCAGTACTTC
TRBD2	TRBV4-3	16	TRBJ2-1	-	CASSQPTSAQYNEQFF	TGCGCCAGCAGCCAACCAACTAGCGCTCAATACAATGAGCAGTTCTTC
TRBD2	TRBV10-3	12	TRBJ2-7	once	CASGTSVYEQYF	TGTGCCTCTGGGACTAGCGTCTACGAGCAGTACTTC
-	TRBV19	15	TRBJ1-4	-	CASRHRLPAGEKLFF	TGTGCCAGTAGACATCGTCTGCCTGCGGGGGAAAAACTGTTTTTT
-	TRBV15	19	TRBJ2-1	-	CATSRDGTHRLRYYNEQFF	TGTGCCACCAGCAGAGATGGGACCCACCGATTGCGCTACTACAATGAGCAGTTCTTC
-	TRBV10-1	15	TRBJ2-7	once	CASSDSPGPPREQYF	TGCGCCAGCAGTGACTCTCCGGGACCCCCTCGCGAGCAGTACTTC
TRBD2	TRBV6-1	18	TRBJ2-1	-	CASSEWWTSGRLYNEQFF	TGTGCCAGCAGTGAATGGTGGACTAGCGGGAGGCTATACAATGAGCAGTTCTTC
-	TRBV10-1	13	TRBJ1-2	-	CASSPIRTAGYTF	TGCGCCAGCAGCCCGATCCGGACAGCTGGCTACACCTTC
-	TRBV11-2	11	TRBJ2-3	-	CASSPIVTQYF	TGTGCCAGCAGCCCGATCGTTACGCAGTATTTT
-	TRBV2	15	TRBJ1-4	-	CASSAPKGLGEKLFF	TGTGCCAGCAGCGCTCCGAAGGGCTTAGGGGAAAAACTGTTTTTT
-	TRBV11-1	16	TRBJ1-4	-	CASSRLTGTTNEKLFF	TGTGCCAGCAGCCGTTTAACGGGGACAACTAATGAAAAACTGTTTTTT
-	TRBV5-1	15	TRBJ2-1	-	CASSSLPPIRNEQFF	TGCGCCAGCAGCTCCTTACCTCCGATCAGGAATGAGCAGTTCTTC
-	TRBV5-1	16	TRBJ2-7	-	CASSSEVLRNSYEQYF	TGCGCCAGCAGCTCCGAAGTGTTGCGGAACTCCTACGAGCAGTACTTC
-	TRBV27	15	TRBJ2-7	-	CASSLGVTPTYEQYF	TGTGCCAGCAGTTTAGGGGTCACACCAACCTACGAGCAGTACTTC
-	TRBV5-5	15	TRBJ2-5	-	CASSLVSAVRETQYF	TGTGCCAGCAGCTTGGTTTCGGCGGTTCGGGAGACCCAGTACTTC
TRBD1	TRBV11-1	15	TRBJ1-5	-	CASSYYRGWNQPQHF	TGTGCCAGCAGCTACTACAGGGGGTGGAATCAGCCCCAGCATTTT
-	TRBV12-5	17	TRBJ1-5	-	CASGLTQAAKSNQPQHF	TGTGCTAGTGGTTTGACCCAGGCAGCGAAGAGCAATCAGCCCCAGCATTTT
-	TRBV18	12	TRBJ2-1	-	CASSPGLNEQFF	TGTGCCAGCTCACCGGGTCTCAATGAGCAGTTCTTC
-	TRBV6-6	13	TRBJ2-3	-	CASSAGSPDTQYF	TGTGCCAGCAGTGCCGGGAGTCCAGATACGCAGTATTTT
-	TRBV5-6	14	TRBJ1-2	few	CASSLGVNNYGYTF	TGTGCCAGCAGCTTGGGGGTCAACAACTATGGCTACACCTTC
-	TRBV27	17	TRBJ2-7	-	CASSLSVGGSNSYEQYF	TGTGCCAGCAGTTTATCAGTTGGGGGGTCGAACTCCTACGAGCAGTACTTC
-	TRBV19	12	TRBJ1-5	-	CASSQSDQPQHF	TGTGCCAGTAGCCAGAGCGATCAGCCCCAGCATTTT
TRBD1	TRBV5-4	13	TRBJ1-5	-	CASSTDRVQPQHF	TGTGCCAGCAGCACCGACAGGGTTCAGCCCCAGCATTTT
-	TRBV7-9	13	TRBJ2-7	-	CASSGLGGYEQYF	TGTGCCAGCAGCGGATTGGGTGGGTACGAGCAGTACTTC
-	TRBV7-2	13	TRBJ2-7	once	CASSLAALYEQYF	TGTGCCAGCAGCTTAGCGGCCCTCTACGAGCAGTACTTC
TRBD1	TRBV9	16	TRBJ2-5	-	CASSVGGTGAEETQYF	TGTGCCAGCAGCGTAGGGGGAACAGGGGCCGAGGAGACCCAGTACTTC
-	TRBV5-1	16	TRBJ2-1	-	CASSSARDSILGEQFF	TGCGCCAGCAGCTCAGCCCGGGACTCAATCCTTGGTGAGCAGTTCTTC
TRBD2	TRBV10-3	16	TRBJ2-7	-	CAISRTSGSRAYEQYF	TGTGCCATCAGTCGGACTAGCGGGAGCCGGGCCTACGAGCAGTACTTC
-	TRBV20-1	11	TRBJ2-3	-	CSASPVDTQYF	TGCAGTGCTAGCCCCGTGGATACGCAGTATTTT
TRBD1	TRBV30	14	TRBJ1-2	-	CAWSVKWTGSGYTF	TGTGCCTGGAGTGTAAAGTGGACAGGGAGCGGCTACACCTTC
TRBD1	TRBV5-1	16	TRBJ2-1	-	CASSWEPGQGGVEQFF	TGCGCCAGCAGCTGGGAGCCGGGACAGGGTGGGGTTGAGCAGTTCTTC
-	TRBV9	13	TRBJ1-5	-	CASSVGSGQPQHF	TGTGCCAGCAGCGTAGGGTCGGGGCAGCCCCAGCATTTT